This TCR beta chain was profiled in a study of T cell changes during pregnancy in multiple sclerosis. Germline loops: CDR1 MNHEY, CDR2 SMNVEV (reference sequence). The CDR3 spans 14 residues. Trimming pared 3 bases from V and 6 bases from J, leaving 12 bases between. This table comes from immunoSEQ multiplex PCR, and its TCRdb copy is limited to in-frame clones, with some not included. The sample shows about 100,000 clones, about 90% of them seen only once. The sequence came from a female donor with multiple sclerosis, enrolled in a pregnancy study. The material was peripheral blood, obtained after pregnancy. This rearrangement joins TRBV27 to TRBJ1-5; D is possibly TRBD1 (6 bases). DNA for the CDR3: TGTGCCAGCAGTTTCCGGCAGGGGAGTCAGCCCCAGCATTTT. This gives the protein CASSFRQGSQPQHF.